This TCR beta chain is from a study of Ad26.COV2.S vaccination and SARS-CoV-2 variants. As to treatment: some 20 received Ad26.COV2.S at low or high dose, single or two shots; several received placebo; per-sample allocation not given. All samples were drawn on day 63, counting from the first vaccine or placebo injection. The sample holds one count of this clone. The antigen remains undetermined. Findings and limits, study-wide: Responses of T cells in total may have been underestimated by the TCR breadth and depth analyses.

Profiling relied on immunoSEQ multiplex PCR, and the TCRdb table lists in-frame clones only, not all of them. Of under 400,000 clones in the sample, about nine tenths were seen once. The specimen comprised peripheral blood, sampled in a trial of Ad26.COV2.S vaccine versus placebo. The source of this sequence is a person between 18 and 65 years old who received the Ad26.COV2.S COVID-19 vaccine or a placebo.

The CDR3 DNA is TGTGCCAGCAGTGGGCTTGCAACTAATGAAAAACTGTTTTTT. Translated: CASSGLATNEKLFF. The chain joins TRBV11-2 to TRBJ1-4; D remains unclear. Germline V gene data show CDR1 as SGHAT and CDR2 as FQNNGV. Trimming pared 6 bases from V and 0 bases from J, leaving 8 bases between. There are 14 residues in the CDR3.